The source of this T cell receptor beta chain is a study of immune heterogeneity within non-small cell lung tumors. By sample fraction, this clonotype is medium-sized. Bulk tumor genomic DNA, 450 to 600 ng per sample, was the template. Widely spaced biopsies, several per primary tumor, were obtained at surgery. The study enrolled patients with untreated, newly diagnosed non-small cell lung cancer who underwent curative surgery. Multiplex PCR with 32 V and 13 J primers amplified TCR beta CDR3. TCRdb reprocessed the multiplex PCR reads with MiXCR, giving one entry per CDR3 protein. The sample gives fewer than 13,000 distinct CDR3 sequences, 25% to 30% of which show up once; roughly 13% is in the top ten. The CDR3 covers 14 residues. V was shortened by 5 bases and J by 0 bases, with 8 bases between the two germline ends. The V gene's germline CDR1 is MDHEN and CDR2 SYDVKM.

The sample consisted of lung tumor tissue. The TCR originated in a man aged 50-59 years with non-small cell lung cancer. The chain combines TRBV28 with TRBJ1-3; D is uncertain. This chain's CDR3 is CASSPTTSGNTIYF. CDR3 sequence (DNA): TGTGCCAGCAGTCCCACCACCTCTGGAAACACCATATATTTT.